These 18 T cell receptor beta chains were all obtained from the same sample, sequenced in a study of T cells after yellow fever vaccination. One entry per CDR3 protein, called by TCRdb with MiXCR from the 5' RACE reads. The table includes approximately 330,000 distinct CDR3 sequences, approximately 4% detected once. The sample was PBMCs, taken 5 days after the yellow fever booster vaccination. These receptors originate from a man aged 18 to 29 who received the YFV17D yellow fever vaccine.

The V gene is TRBV5-1, the J gene TRBJ2-1, with TRBD1 as a possible D gene (5 bases). Per the germline V gene, CDR1 is SGHRS and CDR2 is YFSETQ. CDR3 length: 15 amino acids. Deletions cut 4 bases from V and 8 bases from J, with 19 bases between. Here the CDR3 DNA reads TGCGCCAGCAGCCCAAGACGAGTAGGGGTCCATGAGCAGTTCTTC. This codes for CASSPRRVGVHEQFF.

This clonotype has ten or more counts. This chain uses TRBV7-2 with TRBJ1-5; tentative D call: TRBD1 (5 bases). Trimming shortened V by 6 bases and J by 3 bases, and 6 bases separated the two germline ends. Germline CDR1 SGHTA, CDR2 FQGNSA. This CDR3 is built from 12 residues. CDR3: CASRGDNQPQHF. CDR3 coding DNA: TGTGCCAGCAGGGGGGACAATCAGCCCCAGCATTTT.

In its sample, this clonotype was seen a few times. The chain combines TRBV18 with TRBJ2-3; D is perhaps TRBD2 (5 bases). Trimming pared 4 bases from V and 3 bases from J, leaving 17 bases between. The CDR3 spans 16 residues. CDR1 is KGHSH and CDR2 is LQKENI in the germline V gene. The CDR3 DNA follows: TGTGCCAGCTCACTAGCGCGAGGACTTCTGACAGATACGCAGTATTTT. Translated, it gives CASSLARGLLTDTQYF.

V gene TRBV7-2 combines with J gene TRBJ2-1, with D possibly matching TRBD2 (6 bases). The CDR3 covers 12 residues. With 8 bases removed from V and 8 bases from J, the gap between germline ends came to 13 bases. Looked up from germline, CDR1 is SGHTA and CDR2 is FQGNSA. The DNA for the CDR3 is TGTGCCAGCGGGGGACTTGTTTATGAGCAGTTCTTC. Residues: CASGGLVYEQFF.

The chain couples TRBV11-2 to TRBJ2-5; D might be TRBD1 (6 bases). The CDR3 covers 13 residues. V was cut by 7 bases and J by 3 bases, with 12 bases left in between. Germline CDR1 SGHAT, CDR2 FQNNGV. CDR3 loop: CASKTGYEETQYF. The CDR3 nucleotides are TGTGCCAGCAAAACAGGGTATGAAGAGACCCAGTACTTC.

This clonotype was recorded many times. The chain couples TRBV7-8 to TRBJ1-5; TRBD1 aligns across 7 bases. Germline CDR1 and CDR2: SGHVS and FQNEAQ. This CDR3 is built from 14 residues. Trimming removed 3 bases from V and 2 bases from J; junction bases left unmatched: 1. CDR3 in amino acids: CASSFGTGNQPQHF. CDR3 sequence (DNA): TGTGCCAGCAGCTTCGGGACAGGCAATCAGCCCCAGCATTTT.

In nucleotides, the CDR3 is TGTGCCAGCGCCGGGGACAGCGGCACAGATACGCAGTATTTT. It yields the protein CASAGDSGTDTQYF. This chain joins TRBV13 and TRBJ2-3; TRBD1 aligns across 7 bases. CDR1 and CDR2 (germline): PRHDT, FYEKMQ (reference sequence). The CDR3 length is 14 residues. The J segment lost 1 base and the V segment lost 8 bases, leaving 6 bases of the junction unmatched.

V usage is TRBV20-1 and J usage is TRBJ2-7; the match to TRBD2 covers 7 bases. The CDR3 length is 16 residues. CDR1 and CDR2 (germline): DFQATT, SNEGSKA (reference sequence). V dropped 0 bases and J dropped 0; count of bases not matched to a gene: 8. CDR3 in amino acids: CSARDSERGYSYEQYV. The CDR3 DNA reads as TGCAGTGCTAGAGATTCTGAGCGGGGTTACTCCTACGAGCAGTACGTC.

Comments on this clonotype: Possible read error: a much larger clone is one base away. The chain has TRBV7-2 and TRBJ2-2; a possible D gene is TRBD2 (5 bases). The CDR3 has 14 residues. V lost 2 bases and J lost 7, with 11 bases in between. From germline, CDR1 is SGHTA and CDR2 FQGNSA. The CDR3, as DNA: TGTGCCAGCAGCTTAACCGGGGATGACGGGGAGCTGTTTTTT. It is translated as CASSLTGDDGELFF. Variable domain in full (rest from reference TRBV7-2 and TRBJ2-2): GAGVSQSPSNKVTEKGKDVELRCDPISGHTALYWYRQSLGQGLEFLIYFQGNSAPDKSGLPSDRFSAERTGGSVSTLTIQRTQQEDSAVYLCASSLTGDDGELFFGEGSRLTVL.

This clonotype was seen many times. The rearrangement links TRBV5-1 to TRBJ1-1; 10 positions match TRBD1. The V gene's germline CDR1 is SGHRS and CDR2 YFSETQ. The CDR3 has 14 amino acids. Unmatched junction bases numbered 3, after V lost 4 bases and J lost 3 bases. The CDR3 sequence is CASSQGQGDTEAFF. The CDR3 nucleotides read TGCGCCAGCAGCCAAGGACAGGGGGACACTGAAGCTTTCTTT.

The chain uses TRBV12-3 or TRBV12-4 and TRBJ1-1; the D is unclear. V shed 7 bases and J shed 1 base, with 10 bases lying between them. CDR3 length: 13 residues. CDR3 residues: CASNPGTNTEAFF. The CDR3 coding sequence is TGTGCCAGCAATCCCGGCACGAACACTGAAGCTTTCTTT.

The chain recombines TRBV20-1 with TRBJ1-6; TRBD1 agrees at 11 bases. The CDR3 consists of 13 residues. The germline V gene encodes CDR1 DFQATT and CDR2 SNEGSKA (reference sequence). The junction had 10 bases not matched to a gene; V was cut back by 6 bases and J by 15 bases. The DNA of the CDR3 is TGCAGTGCCGTTTCCGGGACAGGGGGACTCCTCCACTTT. It yields the protein CSAVSGTGGLLHF.

This clonotype was seen a handful of times. The chain combines TRBV3-1 with TRBJ1-1; 10 bases line up with TRBD1. Germline V gives CDR1 LGHDT, CDR2 YNNKEL (reference sequence). Unmatched junction bases numbered 2, after V lost 1 base and J lost 3 bases. There are 15 residues in the CDR3. This CDR3 is CASSQVGTGDTEAFF. The CDR3 DNA reads as TGTGCCAGCAGCCAAGTCGGGACAGGGGACACTGAAGCTTTCTTT.

The gene calls are TRBV5-4 and TRBJ2-4, with D possibly TRBD2 on 6 matching bases. V gave up 0 bases and J gave up 3 bases, with 7 bases separating them. The CDR3 has 14 residues. In germline, CDR1 is SGHNT, CDR2 YYREEE (reference sequence). DNA for the CDR3: TGTGCCAGCAGCTTGGATAGCGGCAAAAACATTCAGTACTTC. It translates to CASSLDSGKNIQYF.

This clonotype came up a few times. V gene TRBV21-1 combines with J gene TRBJ2-7; TRBD2 is the table's D call and was not checked against the DNA. TRBV21-1 is a documented pseudogene. This CDR3 is built from 15 residues. CDR3 sequence reads: CASSKTSGGFGEQYV. The CDR3 region has the DNA TGTGCCAGCAGCAAGACTAGCGGGGGGTTTGGCGAGCAGTACGTC.

This clonotype turned up a few times. This chain connects TRBV7-9 to TRBJ1-4; D may be TRBD1 (6 bases). Germline lookup yields CDR1 SEHNR and CDR2 FQNEAQ (reference sequence). Trimming cost V 5 bases and J 3 bases, with 16 bases left between them. The CDR3 totals 16 residues. The CDR3 here is CASSPGHLSANEKLFF. CDR3 coding DNA: TGTGCCAGCAGCCCGGGACACCTCTCGGCTAATGAAAAACTGTTTTTT.

The sample holds a few counts of this clonotype. The genes are TRBV7-2 and TRBJ1-6; unclear D gene. V shed 3 bases and J shed 6 bases, with 6 bases lying between them. Germline loops: CDR1 SGHTA, CDR2 FQGNSA. The CDR3 is 13 residues long. Written as DNA, the CDR3 is TGTGCCAGCAGCTTCGGGTTTAATTCACCCCTCCACTTT. This gives the protein CASSFGFNSPLHF.

This clonotype was seen ten or more times. This chain uses TRBV18 with TRBJ2-7; either TRBD1 or TRBD2 may supply D (5 bases each). CDR1 is KGHSH and CDR2 is LQKENI in the germline V gene. This CDR3 region has 16 residues. V was shortened by 5 bases and J by 0 bases, with 17 bases between the two germline ends. The CDR3 here is CASSTQPTGASYEQYF. The DNA of the CDR3 is TGTGCCAGCTCAACTCAACCAACCGGGGCCTCCTACGAGCAGTACTTC.